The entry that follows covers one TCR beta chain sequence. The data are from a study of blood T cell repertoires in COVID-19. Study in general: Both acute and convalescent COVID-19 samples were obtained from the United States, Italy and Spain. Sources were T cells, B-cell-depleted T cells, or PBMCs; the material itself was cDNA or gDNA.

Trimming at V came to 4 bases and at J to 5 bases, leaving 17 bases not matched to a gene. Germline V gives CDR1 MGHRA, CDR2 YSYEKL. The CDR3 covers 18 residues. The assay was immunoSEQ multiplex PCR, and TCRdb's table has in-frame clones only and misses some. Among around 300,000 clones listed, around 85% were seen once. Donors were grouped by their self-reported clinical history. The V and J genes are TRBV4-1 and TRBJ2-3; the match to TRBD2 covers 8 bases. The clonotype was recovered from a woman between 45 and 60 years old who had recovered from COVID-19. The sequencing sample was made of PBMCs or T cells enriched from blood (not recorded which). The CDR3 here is CASSRGLVRFMIGDTQYF. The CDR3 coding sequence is TGCGCCAGCAGCCGGGGACTAGTGAGGTTTATGATAGGAGATACGCAGTATTTT.